The rows below give T cell receptor beta chains drawn from one sample of a study of blood T cell repertoires in COVID-19. The repertoire was sequenced with immunoSEQ multiplex PCR; TCRdb's copy has only in-frame clones and lacks some. Here the sample spans roughly 270,000 clones, roughly 86% being singletons. The sequencing sample was made of peripheral blood. The receptors derive from a man between 18 and 35 years old with active or convalescent COVID-19. The CDR3 runs from the conserved cysteine through the conserved F or W. D genes are given only for firm matches. Clone size appears in some rows only: once, few, many, or a class for an expanded clone.

TRBV27	-	TRBJ1-5	-	TGTGCCAGCAGTACGTTCGGGCAGCCCCAGCATTTT	CASSTFGQPQHF
TRBV12-3/TRBV12-4	-	TRBJ1-2	-	TGTGCCAGCAGTTTAGCGAGGCGTGGCTACACCTTC	CASSLARRGYTF
TRBV18	-	TRBJ2-5	-	TGTGCCAGCTCACCATACCTACAGGGTCCGGAGACCCAGTACTTC	CASSPYLQGPETQYF
TRBV2	TRBD1	TRBJ2-2	-	TGTGCCAGCAGTCGCCGGGACAGGGTGGCCGGGGAGCTGTTTTTT	CASSRRDRVAGELFF
TRBV24-1	TRBD2	TRBJ2-2	-	TGTGCCACCAGTGACCCGACCCTAGCGGGGGGGAACACCGGGGAGCTGTTTTTT	CATSDPTLAGGNTGELFF
TRBV19	-	TRBJ1-5	-	TGTGCCAGTAGTATATCGGACTATCAGCCCCAGCATTTT	CASSISDYQPQHF
TRBV15	-	TRBJ2-1	-	TGTGCCACCAGCAGAGGAAGGGGATCCTACAATGAGCAGTTCTTC	CATSRGRGSYNEQFF
TRBV19	TRBD1	TRBJ2-7	once	TGTGCCAGCAAACCGGACAGGCATTCCTACGAGCAGTACTTC	CASKPDRHSYEQYF
TRBV6-5	TRBD1	TRBJ1-2	-	TGTGCCAGCAGACCAGGGGGCTTCTATGGCTACACCTTC	CASRPGGFYGYTF
TRBV5-6	-	TRBJ1-3	-	TGTGCCAGCAGCGCGGCGAGCTCTGGAAACACCATATATTTT	CASSAASSGNTIYF
TRBV3-1/TRBV3-2	-	TRBJ2-3	-	TGTGCCAGCAGCCAAGATCGCTCCCACGGGGCAGATACGCAGTATTTT	CASSQDRSHGADTQYF
TRBV2	TRBD2	TRBJ2-3	-	TGTGCCAGCAGGGCCCGCAGCGGGGGCACAGATACGCAGTATTTT	CASRARSGGTDTQYF
TRBV15	-	TRBJ1-1	once	TGTGCCACCAGCAGAGTCCAGGTGGGCACTGAAGCTTTCTTT	CATSRVQVGTEAFF
TRBV4-1	-	TRBJ1-2	-	TGCGCCAGCAGCCAACCGTTAGGGGTGGATGGCTACACCTTC	CASSQPLGVDGYTF
TRBV12-3/TRBV12-4	-	TRBJ2-7	-	TGTGCCAGCAGTCTGACAGGCTACGAGCAGTACTTC	CASSLTGYEQYF
TRBV4-2	-	TRBJ1-5	few	TGTGCCAGCAGCCAGGGCGACAGGCTAAGCAATCAGCCCCAGCATTTT	CASSQGDRLSNQPQHF
TRBV5-1	-	TRBJ2-3	-	TGCGCCAGCAGCATAGGGACACGAAGCACAGATACGCAGTATTTT	CASSIGTRSTDTQYF
TRBV5-1	-	TRBJ2-5	-	TGCGCCAGCAGCTTGGTTCTAGGAGAGACCCAGTACTTC	CASSLVLGETQYF
TRBV5-1	-	TRBJ1-2	-	TGCGCCAGCAGCTCAGCTACGCCCGGGGGGCCAGGGGACGGCTACACCTTC	CASSSATPGGPGDGYTF
TRBV21-1	-	TRBJ1-2	-	TGTGCCAGCAGCAGGATACACACGACAGGGGGTGAGTATGGCTACACCTTC	CASSRIHTTGGEYGYTF
TRBV5-1	-	TRBJ2-1	-	TGCGCCAGCAGCCTAGAGTACAATGAGCAGTTCTTC	CASSLEYNEQFF
TRBV18	-	TRBJ1-2	-	TGTGCCAGCTCACCAAACCAGGGTTGGGGCTACACCTTC	CASSPNQGWGYTF
TRBV9	-	TRBJ2-3	-	TGTGCCAGCAGCGCTTCCCTAGGGGGGGGCCCAGATACGCAGTATTTT	CASSASLGGGPDTQYF
TRBV9	-	TRBJ2-5	once	TGTGCCAGCAGCGCAAATCCGGGACTCGCCGGAGAGACCCAGTACTTC	CASSANPGLAGETQYF
TRBV7-9	TRBD1	TRBJ2-1	-	TGTGCCAGCAGCTTAAGTGGGCAGGGGGACCTTCTCTACAATGAGCAGTTCTTC	CASSLSGQGDLLYNEQFF
TRBV19	TRBD1	TRBJ1-4	-	TGTGCCAGTAGCCAACAGGGGGGTAATGAAAAACTGTTTTTT	CASSQQGGNEKLFF
TRBV14	-	TRBJ1-1	-	TGTGCCAGCAGCCCTAGAGCAGGGACTACCACTGAAGCTTTCTTT	CASSPRAGTTTEAFF
TRBV6-6	TRBD1	TRBJ2-7	-	TGTGCCAGCAGTTACGGGACAGGGGATTCCTACGAGCAGTACTTC	CASSYGTGDSYEQYF